The TCR beta chain described here comes from a study of T cell repertoires in cytomegalovirus infection. About the research overall: Peptides in the study included HLA-C-restricted and HLA-B-restricted CMV epitopes. Both CMV infection and a matching HLA type were indicated by public TCR beta signatures.

This clonotype was seen only a few times. What it binds is not known. TCRdb used MiXCR to reprocess the reads, holding one entry per CDR3 protein. The table includes approximately 390,000 distinct CDR3 sequences, roughly a third detected once. Between the trimmed V and J ends, which lost 1 base and 0 bases, there was a span of 16 bases. This CDR3 contains 19 residues. The chain is built from TRBV12-3 or TRBV12-4 and TRBJ2-6; tentative D call: TRBD2 (6 bases). This sequence originates from a human donor in good health (CMV status not recorded). Some clones in this sample may be carry-over from other donors' samples. The source was cultured PBMCs, collected from culture after CMV antigen stimulation. This chain's CDR3 is CASSLEGWGVSSGANVLTF. CDR3 nucleotide sequence: TGTGCCAGCAGTTTAGAAGGGTGGGGGGTTAGCTCTGGGGCCAACGTCCTGACTTTC.